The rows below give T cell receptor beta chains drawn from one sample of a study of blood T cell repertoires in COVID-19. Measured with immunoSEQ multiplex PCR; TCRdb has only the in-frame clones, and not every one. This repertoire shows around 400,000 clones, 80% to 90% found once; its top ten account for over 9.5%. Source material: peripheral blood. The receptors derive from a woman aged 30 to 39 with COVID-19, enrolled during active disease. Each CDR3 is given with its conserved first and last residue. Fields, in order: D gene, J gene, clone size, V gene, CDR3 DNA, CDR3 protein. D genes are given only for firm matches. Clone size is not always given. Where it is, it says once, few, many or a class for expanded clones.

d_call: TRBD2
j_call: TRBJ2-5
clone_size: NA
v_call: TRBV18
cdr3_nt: TGTGCCAGCTCACCGCGGGAGATTGGGGAGACCCAGTACTTC
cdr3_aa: CASSPREIGETQYF

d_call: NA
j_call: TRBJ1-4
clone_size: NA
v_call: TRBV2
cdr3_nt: TGTGCCAGCATCCCAGAGGTGAACGAAAAACTGTTTTTT
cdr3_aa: CASIPEVNEKLFF

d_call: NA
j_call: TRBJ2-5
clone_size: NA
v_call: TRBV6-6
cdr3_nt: TGTGCCAGCAGTTACGGTCGTGGGCTTGAGCAAGAGACCCAGTACTTC
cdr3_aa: CASSYGRGLEQETQYF

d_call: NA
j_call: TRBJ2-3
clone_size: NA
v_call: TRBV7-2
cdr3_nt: TGTGCCAGCAGCTTAGGGGCTGCGGGTGATACGCAGTATTTT
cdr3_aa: CASSLGAAGDTQYF

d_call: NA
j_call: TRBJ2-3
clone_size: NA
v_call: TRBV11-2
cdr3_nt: TGTGCCAGCAGCTTAGGCCCCACTAAAGATACGCAGTATTTT
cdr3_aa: CASSLGPTKDTQYF

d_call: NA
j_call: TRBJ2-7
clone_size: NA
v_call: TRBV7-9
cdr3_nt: TGTGCCAGCAGCTTAAGTTCTAGAAGTGGGGAGCAGTACTTC
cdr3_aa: CASSLSSRSGEQYF

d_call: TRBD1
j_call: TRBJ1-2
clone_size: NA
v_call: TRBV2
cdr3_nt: TGTGCCAGCAGTTTGACAGGGTTGAACTATGGCTACACCTTC
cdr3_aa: CASSLTGLNYGYTF

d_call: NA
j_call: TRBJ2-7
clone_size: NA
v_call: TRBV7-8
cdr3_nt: TGTGCCAGCAGCTTTAGCGTAAGTCCCTACGAGCAGTACTTC
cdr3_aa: CASSFSVSPYEQYF

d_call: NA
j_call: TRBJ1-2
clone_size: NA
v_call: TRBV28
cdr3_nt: TGTGCCAGCAGTTTGGCAGGGGTCTATGGCTACACCTTC
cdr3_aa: CASSLAGVYGYTF

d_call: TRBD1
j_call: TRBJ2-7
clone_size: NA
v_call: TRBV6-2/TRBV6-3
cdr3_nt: TGTGCCAGCAGTTTCACTACAGGGGTCGAGCAGTACTTC
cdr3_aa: CASSFTTGVEQYF

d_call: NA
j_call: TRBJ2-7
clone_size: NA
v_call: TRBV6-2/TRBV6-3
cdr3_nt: TGTGCCAGCAGTTACTCCCCCCACGGCGGGGCTACCTACGAGCAGTACTTC
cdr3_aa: CASSYSPHGGATYEQYF

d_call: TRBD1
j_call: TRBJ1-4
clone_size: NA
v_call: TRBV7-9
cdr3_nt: TGTGCCAGCAGCGCTGACAGGGATGTTGAAAAACTGTTTTTT
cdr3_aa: CASSADRDVEKLFF

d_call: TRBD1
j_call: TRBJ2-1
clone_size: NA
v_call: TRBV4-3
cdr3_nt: TGCGCCAGCAGCCAAGGGACAGGGGTCAATGAGCAGTTCTTC
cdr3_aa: CASSQGTGVNEQFF

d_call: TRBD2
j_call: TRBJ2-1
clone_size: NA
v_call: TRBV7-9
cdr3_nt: TGTGCCAGCAGCTTTCATAGCGGGGGGCTGAGCTCCTACAATGAGCAGTTCTTC
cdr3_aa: CASSFHSGGLSSYNEQFF

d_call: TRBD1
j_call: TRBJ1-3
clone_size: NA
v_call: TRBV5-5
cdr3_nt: TGTGCCAGCAGCTGGCCGGGACAGGGGACCCAAAACTCTGGAAACACCATATATTTT
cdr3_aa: CASSWPGQGTQNSGNTIYF

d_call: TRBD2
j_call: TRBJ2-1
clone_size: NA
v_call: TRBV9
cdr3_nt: TGTGCCAGCAGCGTAGCGGCGGGAGCAGCAAATGAGCAGTTCTTC
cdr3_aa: CASSVAAGAANEQFF

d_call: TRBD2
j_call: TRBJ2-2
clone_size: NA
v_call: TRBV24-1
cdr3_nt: TGTGCCACCAGGCCCGGGAGGACCGGGGAGCTGTTTTTT
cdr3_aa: CATRPGRTGELFF

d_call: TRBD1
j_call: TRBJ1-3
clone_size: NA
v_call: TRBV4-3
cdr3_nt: TGCGCCAGCAGTCGGGACAGGGGAAGAAACACCATATATTTT
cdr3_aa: CASSRDRGRNTIYF

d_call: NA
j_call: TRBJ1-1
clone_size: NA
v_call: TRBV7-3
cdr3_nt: TGTGCCAGCAGCGCACAGGGAGCGAACACTGAAGCTTTCTTT
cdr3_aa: CASSAQGANTEAFF

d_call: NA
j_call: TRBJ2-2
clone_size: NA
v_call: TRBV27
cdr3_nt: TGTGCCAGCACGACAACCGGGGAGCTGTTTTTT
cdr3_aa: CASTTTGELFF

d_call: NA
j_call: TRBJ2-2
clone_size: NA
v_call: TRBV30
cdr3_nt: TGTGCCTGGAGTGTATTGGCCCCCGGGGAGCTGTTTTTT
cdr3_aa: CAWSVLAPGELFF

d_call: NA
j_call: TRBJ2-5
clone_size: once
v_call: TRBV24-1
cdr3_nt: TGTGCCACCAGTGTCAACCAGGGCGGTAGAGAGACCCAGTACTTC
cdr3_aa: CATSVNQGGRETQYF

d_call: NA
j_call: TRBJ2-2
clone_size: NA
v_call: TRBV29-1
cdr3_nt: TGCAGCGTTCCACGACTAGAAAACACCGGGGAGCTGTTTTTT
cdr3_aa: CSVPRLENTGELFF

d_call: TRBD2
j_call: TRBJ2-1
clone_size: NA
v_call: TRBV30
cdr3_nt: TGTGCCTGGAGTGTACTAGCGGTCTACAATGAGCAGTTCTTC
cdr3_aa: CAWSVLAVYNEQFF

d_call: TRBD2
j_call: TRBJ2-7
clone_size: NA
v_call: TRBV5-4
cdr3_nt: TGTGCCAGCAGCGAACCGGGACTAGCGGGAGGGCCACTGGAGCAGTACTTC
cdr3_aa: CASSEPGLAGGPLEQYF

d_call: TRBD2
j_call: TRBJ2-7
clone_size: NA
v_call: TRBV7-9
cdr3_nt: TGTGCCAGCAGCTCTTATGAGGCGGGAGATACCTACGAGCAGTACTTC
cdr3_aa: CASSSYEAGDTYEQYF

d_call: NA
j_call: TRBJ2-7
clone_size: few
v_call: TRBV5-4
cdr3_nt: TGTGCCAGCAGCTCGGGACTCCGCTACGAGCAGTACTTC
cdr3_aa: CASSSGLRYEQYF

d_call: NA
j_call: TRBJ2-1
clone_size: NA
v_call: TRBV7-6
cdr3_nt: TGTGCCAGCAGCCTCGATCCCAGGTACAATGAGCAGTTCTTC
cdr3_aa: CASSLDPRYNEQFF

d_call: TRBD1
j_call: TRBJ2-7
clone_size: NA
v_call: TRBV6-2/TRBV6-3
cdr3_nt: TGTGCCAGCAGTTACGCCGACAGGGGATCTCCATATCACGAGCAGTACTTC
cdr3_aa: CASSYADRGSPYHEQYF

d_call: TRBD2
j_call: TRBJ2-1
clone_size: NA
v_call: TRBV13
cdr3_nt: TGTGCCAGCAGCCAATTAGCGGGACCTAAGAGCTCCTACAATGAGCAGTTCTTC
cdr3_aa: CASSQLAGPKSSYNEQFF

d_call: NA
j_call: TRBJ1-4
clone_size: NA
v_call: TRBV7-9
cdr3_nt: TGTGCCAGCAGCTTAGTCTTGCCAGGGATGGAAAAACTGTTTTTT
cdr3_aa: CASSLVLPGMEKLFF

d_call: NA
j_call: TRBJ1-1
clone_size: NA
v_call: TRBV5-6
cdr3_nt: TGTGCCAGCAGCTTGGTACAGCCAGACACTGAAGCTTTCTTT
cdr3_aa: CASSLVQPDTEAFF

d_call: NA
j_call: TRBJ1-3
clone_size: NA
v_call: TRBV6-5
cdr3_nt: TGTGCCAGCAGTCCGACAGAAGACTCTGGAAACACCATATATTTT
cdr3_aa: CASSPTEDSGNTIYF

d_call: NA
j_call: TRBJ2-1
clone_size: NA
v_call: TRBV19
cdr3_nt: TGTGCCAGTAGTACCCGGGATTTTCCCACTAATGAGCAGTTCTTC
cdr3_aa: CASSTRDFPTNEQFF

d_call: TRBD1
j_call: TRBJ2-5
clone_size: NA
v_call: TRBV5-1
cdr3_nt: TGCGCCAGCAGCTCACCCCGGGACAGGGGGCGAGAGACCCAGTACTTC
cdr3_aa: CASSSPRDRGRETQYF

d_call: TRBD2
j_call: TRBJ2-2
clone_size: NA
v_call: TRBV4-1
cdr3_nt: TGCGCCAGCACCCTCGAGGGGACTAGCATCGCGAACACCGGGGAGCTGTTTTTT
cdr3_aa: CASTLEGTSIANTGELFF

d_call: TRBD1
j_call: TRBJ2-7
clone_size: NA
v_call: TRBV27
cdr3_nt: TGTGCCAGCAGTTACAGGGGCAACGAGCAGTACTTC
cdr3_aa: CASSYRGNEQYF

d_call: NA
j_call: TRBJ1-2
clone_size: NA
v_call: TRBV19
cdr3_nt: TGTGCCAGTAGTCTCGGGGGGGCGCATTACGGCTACACCTTC
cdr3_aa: CASSLGGAHYGYTF

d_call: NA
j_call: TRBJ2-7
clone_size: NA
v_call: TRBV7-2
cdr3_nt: TGTGCCAGCAGCTTAGTGTCTAGTGATTCCTACGAGCAGTACTTC
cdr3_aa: CASSLVSSDSYEQYF

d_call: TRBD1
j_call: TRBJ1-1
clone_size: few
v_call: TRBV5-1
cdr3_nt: TGCGCCAGCACCGTAGCAACAGGGGCCTCCACGAACACTGAAGCTTTCTTT
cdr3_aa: CASTVATGASTNTEAFF

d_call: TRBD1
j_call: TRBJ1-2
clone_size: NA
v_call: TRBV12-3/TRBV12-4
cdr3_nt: TGTGCCAGCAGTTTGACAGGGAGGCGCTACACCTTC
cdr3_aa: CASSLTGRRYTF

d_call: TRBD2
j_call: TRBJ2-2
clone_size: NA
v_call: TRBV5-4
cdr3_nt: TGTGCCAGCAGCCCTCGGACTAGCGGGAGGGCCGGGACCGGGGAGCTGTTTTTT
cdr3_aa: CASSPRTSGRAGTGELFF

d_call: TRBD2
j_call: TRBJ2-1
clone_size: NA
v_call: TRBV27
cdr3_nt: TGTGCCAGCAGTTACCCGACTAGCAGTGAGCAGTTCTTC
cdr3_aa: CASSYPTSSEQFF

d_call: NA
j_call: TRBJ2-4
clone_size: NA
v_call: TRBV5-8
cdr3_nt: TGTGCCAGCAGCTTGGTGGGCGAGTTCAGTAAAAACATTCAGTACTTC
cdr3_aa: CASSLVGEFSKNIQYF

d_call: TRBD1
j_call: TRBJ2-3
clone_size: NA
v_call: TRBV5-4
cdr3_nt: TGTGCCAGCAGCATCGGGACAGGGGAAACAGATACGCAGTATTTT
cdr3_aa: CASSIGTGETDTQYF

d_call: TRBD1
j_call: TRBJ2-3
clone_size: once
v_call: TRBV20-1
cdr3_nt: TGCAGTGTGGAGACAGGGGATACGCAGTATTTT
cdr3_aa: CSVETGDTQYF